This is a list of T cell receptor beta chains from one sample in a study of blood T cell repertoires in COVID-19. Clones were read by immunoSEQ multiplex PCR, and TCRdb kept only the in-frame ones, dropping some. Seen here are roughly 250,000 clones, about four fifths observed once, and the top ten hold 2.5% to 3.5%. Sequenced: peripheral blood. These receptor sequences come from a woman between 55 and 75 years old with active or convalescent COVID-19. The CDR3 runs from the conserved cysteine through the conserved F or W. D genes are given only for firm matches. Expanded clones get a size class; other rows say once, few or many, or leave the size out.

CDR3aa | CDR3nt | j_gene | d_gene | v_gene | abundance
CASSHKLTPEEQYF | TGTGCCAGCAGCCACAAGCTTACTCCGGAGGAGCAGTACTTC | TRBJ2-7 | NA | TRBV3-1/TRBV3-2 | NA
CASSLKGAWRATGELFF | TGTGCCAGCAGCTTAAAGGGGGCTTGGCGGGCCACCGGGGAGCTGTTTTTT | TRBJ2-2 | TRBD1 | TRBV13 | NA
CASRAGGNTGELFF | TGCGCCAGCAGGGCCGGAGGGAACACCGGGGAGCTGTTTTTT | TRBJ2-2 | NA | TRBV5-1 | NA
CASSFRDRGSDTQYF | TGTGCCAGTAGCTTCCGGGACAGGGGGTCAGATACGCAGTATTTT | TRBJ2-3 | TRBD1 | TRBV19 | NA
CASSLLPGGYNEQFF | TGCGCCAGCAGCTTGTTGCCGGGGGGTTACAATGAGCAGTTCTTC | TRBJ2-1 | TRBD2 | TRBV5-1 | NA
CASSWTSGGGVSYEQYF | TGTGCCAGCAGCTGGACTAGCGGGGGGGGAGTCTCCTACGAGCAGTACTTC | TRBJ2-7 | TRBD2 | TRBV7-8 | few
CASSYEGTRGIRSYEQYF | TGTGCCAGCAGTTACGAGGGGACTAGAGGTATTCGTTCCTACGAGCAGTACTTC | TRBJ2-7 | TRBD2 | TRBV6-2/TRBV6-3 | NA
CASSRDRASGYTF | TGTGCCAGCAGCAGGGACAGGGCATCTGGCTACACCTTC | TRBJ1-2 | TRBD1 | TRBV6-5 | few
CASSRFPLTGADTQYF | TGTGCCAGCAGCCGATTCCCCCTTACAGGGGCAGATACGCAGTATTTT | TRBJ2-3 | TRBD1 | TRBV11-2 | NA
CASSQEDSPEVQYF | TGTGCCAGCAGCCAAGAGGACAGCCCAGAGGTCCAGTACTTC | TRBJ2-5 | NA | TRBV14 | few
CASSQERGNYEQYF | TGTGCCAGCAGCCAAGAAAGAGGCAACTACGAGCAGTACTTC | TRBJ2-7 | NA | TRBV14 | few
CASSPGTALYGYTF | TGTGCCAGCAGCCCCGGGACAGCTCTCTATGGCTACACCTTC | TRBJ1-2 | TRBD1 | TRBV14 | NA
CSAQQEGYTF | TGCAGTGCTCAACAGGAAGGCTACACCTTC | TRBJ1-2 | NA | TRBV20-1 | NA
CASSYLDRAFF | TGTGCCAGCAGTTACCTGGACAGGGCTTTCTTT | TRBJ1-1 | TRBD1 | TRBV6-5 | few
CATSRETGANTGELFF | TGTGCCACCAGCAGAGAAACAGGGGCGAACACCGGGGAGCTGTTTTTT | TRBJ2-2 | TRBD1 | TRBV15 | NA
CASRVSAGGNQPQHF | TGCGCCAGCAGGGTTTCGGCAGGGGGCAATCAGCCCCAGCATTTT | TRBJ1-5 | NA | TRBV5-1 | NA
CASSIRGRGQPQHF | TGTGCCAGTAGTATAAGGGGGCGCGGCCAGCCCCAGCATTTT | TRBJ1-5 | TRBD1 | TRBV19 | NA
CASSLVGRGYNEQFF | TGTGCCAGCAGCTTGGTGGGGCGGGGTTACAATGAGCAGTTCTTC | TRBJ2-1 | NA | TRBV5-4 | NA
CAISPEKRRTQYF | TGTGCCATCAGTCCAGAGAAGCGGAGGACCCAGTACTTC | TRBJ2-5 | NA | TRBV10-3 | NA
CASSPPWSGAISDTQYF | TGTGCCAGCAGCCCCCCCTGGAGCGGGGCAATCTCAGATACGCAGTATTTT | TRBJ2-3 | TRBD2 | TRBV7-2 | NA
CASSDPQQASYEQYF | TGTGCCAGCAGCGATCCACAGCAAGCTTCCTACGAGCAGTACTTC | TRBJ2-7 | NA | TRBV27 | NA
CATSRGRQDYEQYF | TGTGCCACCAGCAGAGGTCGACAGGATTACGAGCAGTACTTC | TRBJ2-7 | NA | TRBV15 | NA
CASSLGEGANTEAFF | TGTGCCAGCAGCTTGGGTGAGGGGGCGAACACTGAAGCTTTCTTT | TRBJ1-1 | TRBD1 | TRBV5-6 | once
CASSQSAGRSGNTIYF | TGCGCCAGCAGCCAATCGGCAGGTCGTTCTGGAAACACCATATATTTT | TRBJ1-3 | NA | TRBV4-3 | once
CASSRQGGDGYTF | TGTGCCAGCTCACGCCAGGGAGGAGATGGCTACACCTTC | TRBJ1-2 | NA | TRBV18 | NA
CATSEVNPRDRGLDNEKLFF | TGTGCCACCAGTGAGGTCAACCCCCGGGACAGGGGGCTCGATAATGAAAAACTGTTTTTT | TRBJ1-4 | TRBD1 | TRBV24-1 | NA
CASSTSGTGYGYTF | TGTGCCAGCAGTACATCCGGGACAGGGTATGGCTACACCTTC | TRBJ1-2 | TRBD1 | TRBV6-2/TRBV6-3 | NA
CASSAGQGGEQYF | TGCGCCAGCAGCGCCGGACAGGGCGGAGAGCAGTACTTC | TRBJ2-7 | TRBD1 | TRBV5-1 | NA
CASSTNRGIDTEAFF | TGTGCCAGCAGCACAAACAGGGGTATCGACACTGAAGCTTTCTTT | TRBJ1-1 | TRBD1 | TRBV27 | NA
CASSSRQGNEAFF | TGTGCCAGCAGCTCCCGGCAGGGGAATGAAGCTTTCTTT | TRBJ1-1 | NA | TRBV21-1 | once
CASSSSGTGELFF | TGTGCCAGCAGCTCCTCGGGCACCGGGGAGCTGTTTTTT | TRBJ2-2 | NA | TRBV7-2 | few
CASSAYEQYF | TGTGCCAGCAGTGCGTACGAGCAGTACTTC | TRBJ2-7 | NA | TRBV2 | NA
CASSLRGGTGIYEQYF | TGTGCCAGCAGCCTAAGGGGCGGGACAGGGATCTACGAGCAGTACTTC | TRBJ2-7 | TRBD1 | TRBV11-1 | NA
CASSKSGQAGEKLFF | TGTGCCAGCAGCAAAAGTGGTCAGGCTGGGGAAAAACTGTTTTTT | TRBJ1-4 | NA | TRBV7-9 | NA
CASSAAIGQGAGDLHF | TGTGCCAGCAGCGCGGCGATCGGACAGGGGGCAGGGGACCTCCACTTT | TRBJ1-6 | TRBD1 | TRBV9 | NA
CASSLGLAGGFGRNEQFF | TGTGCCAGCAGCTTAGGACTAGCGGGGGGGTTCGGGCGCAATGAGCAGTTCTTC | TRBJ2-1 | TRBD2 | TRBV11-2 | NA
CASSRGRTTDTQYF | TGTGCCAGCAGCCGGGGTAGAACCACAGATACGCAGTATTTT | TRBJ2-3 | NA | TRBV21-1 | once
CASSLGDGDQPQHF | TGCGCCAGCAGCTTGGGCGACGGGGATCAGCCCCAGCATTTT | TRBJ1-5 | NA | TRBV5-1 | NA
CASSLNTAGAQETQYF | TGTGCCAGCAGCTTAAATACGGCGGGGGCGCAAGAGACCCAGTACTTC | TRBJ2-5 | NA | TRBV7-7 | NA
CASSQWARGNTEAFF | TGTGCCAGCAGTCAGTGGGCACGGGGTAACACTGAAGCTTTCTTT | TRBJ1-1 | NA | TRBV27 | once
CASVVDSNYEQYF | TGTGCCAGCGTCGTGGACAGCAACTACGAGCAGTACTTC | TRBJ2-7 | NA | TRBV2 | NA
CSVGPLYRGRDGNTIYF | TGCAGCGTTGGCCCACTTTACAGGGGGAGAGACGGAAACACCATATATTTT | TRBJ1-3 | TRBD1 | TRBV29-1 | NA
CASSSLAGGNTGELFF | TGCGCCAGCAGCTCCTTGGCGGGGGGAAACACCGGGGAGCTGTTTTTT | TRBJ2-2 | TRBD2 | TRBV5-1 | few
CASTILGGSPFF | TGTGCCAGCACCATACTAGGGGGCTCGCCTTTCTTT | TRBJ1-1 | TRBD1 | TRBV28 | NA